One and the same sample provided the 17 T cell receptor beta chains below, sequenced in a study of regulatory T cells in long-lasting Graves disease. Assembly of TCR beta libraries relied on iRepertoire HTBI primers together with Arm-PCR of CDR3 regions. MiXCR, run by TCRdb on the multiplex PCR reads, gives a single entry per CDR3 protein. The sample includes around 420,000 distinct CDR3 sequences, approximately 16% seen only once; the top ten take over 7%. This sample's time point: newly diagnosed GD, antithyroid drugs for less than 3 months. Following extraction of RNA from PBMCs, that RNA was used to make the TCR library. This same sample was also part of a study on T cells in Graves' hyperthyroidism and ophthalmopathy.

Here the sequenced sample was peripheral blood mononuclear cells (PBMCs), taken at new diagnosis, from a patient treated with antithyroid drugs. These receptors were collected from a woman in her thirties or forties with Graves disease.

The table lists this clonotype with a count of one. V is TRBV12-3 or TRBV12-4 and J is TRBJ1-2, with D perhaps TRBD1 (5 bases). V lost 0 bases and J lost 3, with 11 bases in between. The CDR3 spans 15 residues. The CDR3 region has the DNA TGTGCCAGCAGTTTAGCGTGGGGGGATCACTATGGCTACACCTTC. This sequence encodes CASSLAWGDHYGYTF.

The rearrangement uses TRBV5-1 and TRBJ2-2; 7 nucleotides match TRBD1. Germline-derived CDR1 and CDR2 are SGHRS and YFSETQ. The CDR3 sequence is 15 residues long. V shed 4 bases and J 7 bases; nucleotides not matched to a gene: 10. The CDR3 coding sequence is TGCGCCAGCAGCCAAGGACAGGTATCGGGCGGGGAGCTGTTTTTT. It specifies CASSQGQVSGGELFF.

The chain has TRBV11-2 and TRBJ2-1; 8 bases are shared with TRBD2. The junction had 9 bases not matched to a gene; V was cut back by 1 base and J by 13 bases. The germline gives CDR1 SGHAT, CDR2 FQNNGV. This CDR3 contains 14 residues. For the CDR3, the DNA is TGTGCCAGCAGCTTAGGTCGCACTAGCGGTGGACAGTTCTTC. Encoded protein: CASSLGRTSGGQFF.

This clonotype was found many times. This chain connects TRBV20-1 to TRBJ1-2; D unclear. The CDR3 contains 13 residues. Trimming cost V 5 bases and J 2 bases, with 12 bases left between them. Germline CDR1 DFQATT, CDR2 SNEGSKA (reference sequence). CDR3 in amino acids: CSARGRANYGYTF. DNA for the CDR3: TGCAGTGCTCGCGGCCGGGCCAACTATGGCTACACCTTC.

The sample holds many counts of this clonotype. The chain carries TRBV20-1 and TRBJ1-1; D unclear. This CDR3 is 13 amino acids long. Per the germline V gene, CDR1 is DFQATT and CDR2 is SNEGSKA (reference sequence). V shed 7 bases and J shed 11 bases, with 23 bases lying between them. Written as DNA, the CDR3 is TGCAGTGTCCCCGGCCGGGCCACCGATGAGGCTTTCTTT. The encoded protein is CSVPGRATDEAFF.

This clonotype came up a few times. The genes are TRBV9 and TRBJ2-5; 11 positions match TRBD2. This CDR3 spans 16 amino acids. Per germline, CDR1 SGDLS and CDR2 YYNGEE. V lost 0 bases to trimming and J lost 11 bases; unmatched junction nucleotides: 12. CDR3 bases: TGTGCCAGCAGCGTAGAGGGGACTAGCGGCCAAGCGGTTCAGTACTTC. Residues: CASSVEGTSGQAVQYF.

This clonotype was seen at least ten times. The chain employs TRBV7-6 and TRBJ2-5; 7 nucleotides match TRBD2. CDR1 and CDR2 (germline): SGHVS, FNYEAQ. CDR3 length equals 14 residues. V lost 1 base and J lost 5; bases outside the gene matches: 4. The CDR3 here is CASSLGGGMETQYF. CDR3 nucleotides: TGTGCCAGCAGCTTAGGGGGGGGGATGGAGACCCAGTACTTC.

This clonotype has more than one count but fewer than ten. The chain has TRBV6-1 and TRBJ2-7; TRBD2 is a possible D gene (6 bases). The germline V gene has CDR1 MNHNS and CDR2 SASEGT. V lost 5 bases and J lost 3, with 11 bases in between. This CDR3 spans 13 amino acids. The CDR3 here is CASSQGLLYEQYF. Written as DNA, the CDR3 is TGTGCCAGCAGTCAAGGACTACTCTACGAGCAGTACTTC.

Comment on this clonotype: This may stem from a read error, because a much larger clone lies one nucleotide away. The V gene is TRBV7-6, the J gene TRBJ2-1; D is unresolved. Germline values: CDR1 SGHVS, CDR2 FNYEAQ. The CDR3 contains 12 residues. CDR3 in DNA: TGTGCCACTGTTAGTATGAGGAATGAGCAGCTCTTC. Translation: CATVSMRNEQLF.

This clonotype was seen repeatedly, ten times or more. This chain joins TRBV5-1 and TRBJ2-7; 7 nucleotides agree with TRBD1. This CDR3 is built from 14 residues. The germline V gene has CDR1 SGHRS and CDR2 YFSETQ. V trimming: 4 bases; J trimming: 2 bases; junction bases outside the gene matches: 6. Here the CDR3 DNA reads TGCGCCAGCAGCGCCGGGACAGTGACCTACGAGCAGTACTTC. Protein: CASSAGTVTYEQYF.

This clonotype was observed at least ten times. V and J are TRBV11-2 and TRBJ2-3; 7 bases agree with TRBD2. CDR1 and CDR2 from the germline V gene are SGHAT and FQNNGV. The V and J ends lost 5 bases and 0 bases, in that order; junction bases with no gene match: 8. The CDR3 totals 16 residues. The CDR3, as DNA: TGTGCCAGCAGCAGGGCACCAGCGGGGAGCACAGATACGCAGTATTTT. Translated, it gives CASSRAPAGSTDTQYF. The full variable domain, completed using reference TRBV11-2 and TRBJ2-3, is EAGVAQSPRYKIIEKRQSVAFWCNPISGHATLYWYQQILGQGPKLLIQFQNNGVVDDSQLPKDRFSAERLKGVDSTLKIQPAKLEDSAVYLCASSRAPAGSTDTQYFGPGTRLTVL.

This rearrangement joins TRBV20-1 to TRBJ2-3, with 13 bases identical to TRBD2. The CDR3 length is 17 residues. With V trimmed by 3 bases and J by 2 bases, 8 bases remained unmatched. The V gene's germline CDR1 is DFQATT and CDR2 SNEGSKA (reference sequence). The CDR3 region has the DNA TGCAGTGCTAGTATGGGACTAGCGGGAACCTACACAGATACGCAGTATTTT. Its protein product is CSASMGLAGTYTDTQYF.

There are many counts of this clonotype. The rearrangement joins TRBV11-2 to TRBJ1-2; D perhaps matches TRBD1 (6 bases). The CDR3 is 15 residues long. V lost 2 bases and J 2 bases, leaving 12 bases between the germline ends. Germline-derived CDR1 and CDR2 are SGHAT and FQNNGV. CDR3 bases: TGTGCCAGCAGCTTATTGACAGGCGGGAACTATGGCTACACCTTC. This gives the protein CASSLLTGGNYGYTF.

CDR3: CASSLGGGGVQPQHF. CDR3 nucleotides: TGTGCCAGCAGTTTAGGGGGCGGGGGGGTTCAGCCCCAGCATTTT. This sequence joins TRBV27 and TRBJ1-5; TRBD1 is a possible D gene (6 bases). The CDR3 loop spans 15 amino acids. Trimming took off 2 bases at V and 6 bases at J, with 14 bases between the two ends. The germline V gene has CDR1 MNHEY and CDR2 SMNVEV (reference sequence).

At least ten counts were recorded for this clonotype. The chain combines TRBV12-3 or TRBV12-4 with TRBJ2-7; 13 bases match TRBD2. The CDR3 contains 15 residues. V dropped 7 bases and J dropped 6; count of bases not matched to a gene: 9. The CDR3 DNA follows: TGTGCCAGCACACAGAGGACTAGCGGGAGTCTCGAGCAGTACTTC. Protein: CASTQRTSGSLEQYF.

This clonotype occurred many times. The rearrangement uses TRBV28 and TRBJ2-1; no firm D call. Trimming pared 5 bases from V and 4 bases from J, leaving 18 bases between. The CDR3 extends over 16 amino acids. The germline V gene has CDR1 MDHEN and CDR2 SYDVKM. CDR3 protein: CASSPHPGEDYNEQFF. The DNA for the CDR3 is TGTGCCAGCAGTCCCCACCCAGGAGAAGATTACAATGAGCAGTTCTTC.

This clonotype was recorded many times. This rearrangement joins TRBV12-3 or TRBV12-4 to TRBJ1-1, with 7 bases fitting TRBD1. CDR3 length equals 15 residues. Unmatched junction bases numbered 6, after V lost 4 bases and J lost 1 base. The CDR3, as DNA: TGTGCCAGCAGTTACCTCACAGGGGCGAACACTGAAGCTTTCTTT. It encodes CASSYLTGANTEAFF.